The 9 T cell receptor beta chains in this list originate from one sample, sequenced in a study of cytomegalovirus exposure and HLA in healthy donors. The primer mix had 60 Vbeta and 13 Jbeta primers. Measured with immunoSEQ multiplex PCR; TCRdb has only the in-frame clones, and not every one. The sample lists some 120,000 clones, about four fifths seen once, with around 2% in the top ten. Sequenced: PBMCs. The receptors originated from a man aged 18 to 29 in good health and CMV-seronegative.

DNA for the CDR3: TGTGCCAGCAGCATGACAGGGGATTGGGCAAAGCCCCAGCATTTT. Translating gives CASSMTGDWAKPQHF. The rearrangement links TRBV5-5 to TRBJ1-5; 8 positions agree with TRBD1. Unmatched junction bases numbered 11, after V lost 4 bases and J lost 8 bases. CDR3 length: 15 amino acids. CDR1 and CDR2 from the germline V gene are SGHKS and YYEKEE (reference sequence). The full variable domain, with the rest looked up from reference TRBV5-5 and TRBJ1-5, is DAGVTQSPTHLIKTRGQQVTLRCSPISGHKSVSWYQQVLGQGPQFIFQYYEKEERGRGNFPDRFSARQFPNYSSELNVNALLLGDSALYLCASSMTGDWAKPQHFGDGTRLSIL.

This rearrangement joins TRBV5-8 to TRBJ1-1; TRBD1 matches 8 bases. The CDR3 contains 16 residues. Looked up from germline, CDR1 is SGHTS and CDR2 is YDEGEE. V shed 5 bases, J shed 2 bases, and the junction held 11 bases outside the gene matches. The DNA for the CDR3 is TGTGCCAGCAGTCCCAAATTCCAGGGGGCCAACACTGAAGCTTTCTTT. Amino acids: CASSPKFQGANTEAFF. The whole variable domain, remainder taken from reference TRBV5-8 and TRBJ1-1, is EAGVTQSPTHLIKTRGQQATLRCSPISGHTSVYWYQQALGLGLQFLLWYDEGEERNRGNFPPRFSGRQFPNYSSELNVNALELEDSALYLCASSPKFQGANTEAFFGQGTRLTVV.

The chain links TRBV19 to TRBJ2-5; 10 bases agree with TRBD2. The J call may be wrong; the DNA end is better matched by TRBJ2-7. CDR1 is LNHDA and CDR2 is SQIVND in the germline V gene (reference sequence). The CDR3 sequence is 15 residues long. The CDR3 DNA is TGTGCCAGTAGTTGGGTAGCGGGGGGTTCCTACGAGCAGTACTTC. Its translation is CASSWVAGGSYEQYF.

This clone has more than one count but fewer than ten. This sequence joins TRBV15 and TRBJ2-1, with TRBD2 matching over 9 bases. Unmatched junction bases numbered 8, after V lost 0 bases and J lost 5 bases. This CDR3 comprises 17 residues. In germline, CDR1 is LNHNV, CDR2 YYDKDF (reference sequence). The CDR3 sequence: CATSRDSGGGAHNEQFF. CDR3 in DNA: TGTGCCACCAGCAGAGATTCAGGCGGGGGGGCCCACAATGAGCAGTTCTTC.

V is TRBV7-2 and J is TRBJ2-7; D unresolved. The CDR3 loop spans 14 amino acids. V dropped 1 base and J dropped 0 bases, with 7 bases sitting between them. The germline CDR1 and CDR2 sequences are SGHTA and FQGNSA. The CDR3 region is CASSLGRISYEQYF. The CDR3 DNA follows: TGTGCCAGCAGCTTAGGCAGGATCTCCTACGAGCAGTACTTC.

The CDR3 DNA sequence: TGTGCCAGCAGTAACCTACAGGGCCCGACAGATACGCAGTATTTT. It codes for CASSNLQGPTDTQYF. This chain links TRBV27 with TRBJ2-3, with D possibly being TRBD1 (6 bases). This CDR3 has 15 amino acids. Looked up from germline, CDR1 is MNHEY and CDR2 is SMNVEV (reference sequence). Trimming stripped 5 bases from V and 3 bases from J, with 15 bases between.

J is TRBJ2-1 and V is TRBV5-6, with TRBD1 identical over 7 bases. The CDR3 is made up of 13 amino acids. The germline gives CDR1 SGHDT, CDR2 YYEEEE. V was clipped by 3 bases and J by 5 bases; unmatched bases: 2. This CDR3 is CASSSTGNNEQFF. CDR3 nucleotides: TGTGCCAGCAGCTCGACAGGGAACAATGAGCAGTTCTTC.

The CDR3 here is CASSGRGRRGSYEQYF. CDR3 DNA sequence: TGTGCCAGCAGTGGCAGGGGGCGAAGAGGCTCCTACGAGCAGTACTTC. This chain joins TRBV2 and TRBJ2-7; 8 bases match TRBD1. The ends lost 4 bases at V and 0 bases at J; junction bases unmatched: 8. Germline V gene lookup returns CDR1 SNHLY and CDR2 FYNNEI. The CDR3 extends over 16 amino acids.

This clone was observed a few times. The chain couples TRBV28 to TRBJ2-7; 12 nucleotides match TRBD1. The germline gives CDR1 MDHEN, CDR2 SYDVKM. Losses at the gene ends were 7 bases for V and 2 bases for J; bases not matched to a gene: 9. This CDR3 contains 16 residues. As DNA, the CDR3 is TGTGCCAGCATCCTCACGGGGACAGGGGGCGCCTACGAGCAGTACTTC. This translates into CASILTGTGGAYEQYF. The variable domain in full, with the rest retrieved from reference TRBV28 and TRBJ2-7, is DVKVTQSSRYLVKRTGEKVFLECVQDMDHENMFWYRQDPGLGLRLIYFSYDVKMKEKGDIPEGYSVSREKKERFSLILESASTNQTSMYLCASILTGTGGAYEQYFGPGTRLTVT.